This T cell receptor (beta chain) was retrieved from a study of naive CD8 T cells in extremely preterm neonates (TCRdb year 2017). For the wider study: The adult participants' age range is given as 25-50 years in the abstract but as 20-50 years in the methods. The study compared the TCRbeta CDR3 repertoires of sorted naive CD8+ T cells among four age groups: extremely preterm neonates, term neonates, young children and adults. Beyond this particular receptor, the publication reports: Preterm neonates showed significantly lower iChao1 richness than every other age group (p < 0.05) along with an even clone distribution, indicating a less rich repertoire. Among the limitations the authors pointed out were a small sample size and productive template counts that varied across preterm samples. The proportion of shared CDR3 nucleotide sequences was higher in preterm neonates (about 2.7%) than in term neonates (approximately 0.4%), young children (about 0.03%) and adults (approximately 0.01%). Preterm CDR3s were shorter, with fewer N additions and less junctional trimming, and were closer to germline than those of older groups. Prospective longitudinal studies of preterm and term neonates were called for by the authors so that T cell development could be tracked within individuals.

Points on this clone: This clone's antigen is unknown. Base quality data are lacking; no much larger clone is found one base away.

The peripheral blood donors were five healthy children aged about 15-56 months who were having elective routine surgery, plus five healthy nonsmoking adults. Healthy nonsmokers aged roughly 19-50 years, with a median age of approximately 37 years, were used as adult controls. A FACSAria III cell sorter was used to sort live, Annexin V-negative naive CD8+ T cells (CD3+CD8+CD45RA+CCR7+). Between roughly 17,000 and 100,000 naive CD8+ T cells were sorted per sample. Ficoll-Paque density gradient centrifugation was used to isolate mononuclear cells from diluted blood. Before sorting, mononuclear cells were cryopreserved in roughly 10% DMSO plus 90% FBS and kept long term at -150 degrees C. Annexin V and antibodies against CD3, CD8, CCR7 and CD45RA were used to stain the thawed cells. The DNeasy Blood and Tissue Kit was used to extract genomic DNA from snap-frozen pellets of sorted cells. The germline V gene specifies SGHVS as CDR1 and FQNEAQ as CDR2. Trimming takes 4 bases from V and 0 bases from J, and the germline ends sit 25 bases apart. Measured from the cysteine to the phenylalanine, the CDR3 is 20 residues long. Just CDR3 DNA is preserved here, 60 bases in frame from base 1.

TCRbeta CDR3 regions were amplified from genomic DNA by a two-step, bias-controlled multiplex PCR. The multiplex PCR used primers specific for every TRBV and TRBJ gene segment. TCRbeta repertoire data were generated with the immunoSEQ Assay. The authors processed their data as follows. A relative-frequency ratio and a modified nearest-neighbor algorithm were applied to filter and cluster reads so that closely related sequences were merged. V, D and J gene assignments for CDR3 sequences followed IMGT annotation. Template counts were corrected for PCR amplification bias and quantified by comparison with synthetic TCR CDR3 analog sequences. Only unique productive sequences, defined as in-frame CDR3 sequences without stop codons, were included in the analyses. The immunoSEQ Analyzer software was used to calculate clonality, defined as 1 minus Pielou's evenness, and iChao1 richness. Statistical testing was performed in JMP, using Student's t-test or a non-parametric test depending on Shapiro-Wilk normality results. TCRdb provides this immuneACCESS table in a form limited to in-frame rearrangements. Some clones are lacking; in checked studies, under half of them reflect an unresolved V gene, and why the rest are absent is not known. The V and J calls and clone size come from that table; D and trimming were worked out from the DNA. The sample table records 7,000 to 9,000 clones; 95% to 98% of these occur just once. Clones ranked in the top ten supply approximately 0.4% of the sample.

Here the chain combines TRBV7-8 and TRBJ2-1, and perhaps TRBD2 as D gene, on 6 matching bases. The sequencing sample was made of naive CD8+ T cells from blood. The clonotype originates from a human donor in good health. Here is the DNA: TGTGCCAGCAGCTCCTACCCGGAGGGTTCGAGCGGGTACTCCTACAATGAGCAGTTCTTC. This is translated as CASSSYPEGSSGYSYNEQFF.